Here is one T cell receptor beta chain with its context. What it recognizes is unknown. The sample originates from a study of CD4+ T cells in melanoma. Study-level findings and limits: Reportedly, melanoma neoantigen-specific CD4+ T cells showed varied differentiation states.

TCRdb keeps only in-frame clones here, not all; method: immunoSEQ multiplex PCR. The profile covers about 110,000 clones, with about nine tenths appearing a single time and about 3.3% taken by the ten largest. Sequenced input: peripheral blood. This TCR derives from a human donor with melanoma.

The CDR3 region has the DNA TGCGCCAGCAGCTTAAACGGGGGTCCCTACGAGCAGTACTTC. Amino acid sequence: CASSLNGGPYEQYF. The chain uses TRBV5-1 and TRBJ2-7; a possible D gene is TRBD2 (6 bases). With 2 bases removed from V and 2 bases from J, the gap between germline ends came to 11 bases. Germline CDR1 reads SGHRS; CDR2 reads YFSETQ. This CDR3 has 14 amino acids.